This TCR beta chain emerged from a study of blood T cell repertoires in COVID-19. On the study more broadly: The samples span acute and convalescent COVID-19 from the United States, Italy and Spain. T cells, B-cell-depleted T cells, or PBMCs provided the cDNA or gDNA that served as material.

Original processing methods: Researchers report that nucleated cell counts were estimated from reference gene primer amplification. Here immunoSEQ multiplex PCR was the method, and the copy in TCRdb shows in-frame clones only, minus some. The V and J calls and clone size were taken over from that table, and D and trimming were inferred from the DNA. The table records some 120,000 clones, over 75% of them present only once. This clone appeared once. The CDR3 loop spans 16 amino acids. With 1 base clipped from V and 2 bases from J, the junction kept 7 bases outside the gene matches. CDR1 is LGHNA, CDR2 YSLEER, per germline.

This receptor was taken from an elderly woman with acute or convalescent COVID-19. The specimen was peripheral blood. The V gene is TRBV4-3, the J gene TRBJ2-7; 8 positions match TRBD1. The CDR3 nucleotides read TGCGCCAGCAGCCAAGCGGTTTTGACAGGGGCCTACGAGCAGTACTTC. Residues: CASSQAVLTGAYEQYF.